This TCR beta chain was profiled in a study of response to subunit inactivated influenza vaccine. The germline gives CDR1 DFQATT, CDR2 SNEGSKA (reference sequence). Trimming stripped 2 bases from V and 6 bases from J, with 10 bases between. The CDR3 is made up of 12 amino acids. One entry per CDR3 protein, called by TCRdb with MiXCR from the RT-PCR reads. Here the sample spans under 850,000 distinct CDR3 sequences, 18% being singletons. Study outcomes and limitations: With each seasonal influenza vaccination, the authors suggested, few new T cells are recruited.

With respect to this clonotype: Its antigen is unidentified.

This specimen was PBMCs from blood, taken 4 to 6 days after vaccination. The TCR comes from a man aged 50 to 60 who received an inactivated influenza vaccine. The gene calls are TRBV20-1 and TRBJ1-1, with unresolved D. The CDR3 nucleotides are TGCAGTGCTAGACTGCGTGAGTCTGAAGCTTTCTTT. Translating it yields CSARLRESEAFF.